Sequencing of this TCR beta chain was carried out in a study of blood T cell repertoires in COVID-19 (dated by TCRdb to between 2020 and 2021). In terms of the full investigation: Collaborator samples came from the United States, Italy and Spain and covered acute and convalescent phases of COVID-19. The material from the prospective study consisted of cDNA or gDNA derived from T cells, B-cell-depleted T cells, or PBMCs. Deeply sampled blood TCRbeta repertoires from subjects exposed to, actively infected with, or recovered from COVID-19 were included in the dataset. The repertoires were released in a freely available public database meant as a resource for research on the immune response to SARS-CoV-2. Samples came from the ongoing ImmuneRACE study (first 160 participants) plus 1,254 subjects from 6 global collaborators. The sample metadata nearly always contained a de-identified subject ID, COVID-19 status, age in years and sex. Where available, HLA class I and class II types were taken from metadata supplied by the sample provider and were not determined by assay-based typing.

On this clone: What antigen it recognizes has not been identified. No base-level quality is on record; no much larger clone is a single base apart.

TCRbeta CDR3 regions were amplified from genomic DNA using the immunoSEQ Assay, a bias-controlled multiplex PCR. For the original study's pipeline: Nucleated cell counts per sample were estimated from amplification of reference gene primers within the assay. Sequence reads were collapsed and filtered to measure the absolute abundance of every unique TCRbeta CDR3 rearrangement. Productive Simpson clonality was computed per sample as the square root of Simpson's diversity index over productive rearrangements. TCRdb obtained this table from immuneACCESS and retained in-frame rearrangements with V and J assigned. These tables miss some clones; where compared with another copy, unresolved V genes account for less than half of the shortfall, and the remainder is unexplained. The V and J calls and clone size come from that table; D and trimming were worked out from the DNA. The table for this sample lists roughly 240,000 clones; roughly 86% of them were counted only once. Together, the top ten hold 2% to 3% of the sample.

General study outcomes and caveats: The amount of clinical and demographic metadata varied by source and participant and was provided uncurated.

Participants in the prospective study were aged roughly 18 to 89 years, lived in 20 to 30 United States geographic areas, and enrolled through a virtual design. Cohort assignment in the prospective study relied on participant-reported clinical history from a screening survey and a study questionnaire. In the prospective study, mobile phlebotomists collected whole blood, serum and a nasopharyngeal or oropharyngeal swab from each participant. Prospective study participants could optionally give additional blood draws and questionnaires over an approximately 2-month period. Before DNA extraction, prospective study blood samples were shipped either frozen or at room temperature. This receptor was obtained from a woman aged 30 to 39 with acute COVID-19. Material for sequencing was PBMCs or T cells enriched from blood (not recorded which).

The CDR3 corresponds to CASSGASTEAFF. In nucleotides, the sequence is TGCGCCAGCAGTGGAGCGAGCACTGAAGCTTTCTTT. The chain employs TRBV10-2 and TRBJ1-1, with the D gene too uncertain to name. Measured from the cysteine to the phenylalanine, the CDR3 is 12 residues long. Only the CDR3 DNA is retained, 36 bases long and in frame from the first base. CDR1 and CDR2 were assigned from the germline V gene as WSHSY and SAAADI. The germline ends are 7 bases apart after V is trimmed by 4 bases and J by 4 bases.